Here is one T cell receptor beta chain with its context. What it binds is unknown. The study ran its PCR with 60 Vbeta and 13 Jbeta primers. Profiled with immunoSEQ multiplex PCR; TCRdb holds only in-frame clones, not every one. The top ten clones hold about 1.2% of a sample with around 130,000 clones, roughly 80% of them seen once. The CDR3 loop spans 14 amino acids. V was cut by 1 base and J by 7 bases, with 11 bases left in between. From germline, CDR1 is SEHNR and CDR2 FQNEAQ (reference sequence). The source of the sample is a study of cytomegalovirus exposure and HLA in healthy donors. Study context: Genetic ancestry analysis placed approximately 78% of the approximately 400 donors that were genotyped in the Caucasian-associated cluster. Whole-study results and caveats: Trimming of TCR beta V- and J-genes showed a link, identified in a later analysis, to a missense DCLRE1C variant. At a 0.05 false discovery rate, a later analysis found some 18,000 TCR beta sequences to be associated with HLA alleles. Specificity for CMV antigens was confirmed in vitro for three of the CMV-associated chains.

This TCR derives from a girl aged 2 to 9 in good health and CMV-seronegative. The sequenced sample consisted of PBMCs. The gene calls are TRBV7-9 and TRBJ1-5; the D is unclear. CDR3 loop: CASSLVLYRQPQHF. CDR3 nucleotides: TGTGCCAGCAGCTTAGTTCTGTACAGACAGCCCCAGCATTTT.